This T cell receptor (beta chain) derives from a study of shared clonotypes between healthy human individuals. General study points: Generally, estimated richness proved larger in naive subsets than it did in memory subsets. Tissues were not sampled, only blood, and their repertoires likely differ. Clonotypes shared by all four donors outscored non-shared clonotypes in generation probability.

Per the germline V gene, CDR1 is SGHNT and CDR2 is YYREEE (reference sequence). V dropped 3 bases and J dropped 7 bases, with 17 bases sitting between them. CDR3 length: 15 residues. Comment on this clone: Its specificity is unknown.

Only in-frame clones appear in the TCRdb table, and some are missing; sequencing was by immunoSEQ multiplex PCR. Of some 2,000,000 clones listed, approximately 96% were seen once; the top ten hold more than 0.1%. Sample: naive CD4+ T cells sorted from blood. Stated subset: CD45RA+ positively selected. This chain connects TRBV5-4 to TRBJ1-3; D not certain. The sequence came from a man younger than 30 in good health. The CDR3 reads CASSSGRVGLNTIYF. In DNA, the CDR3 is TGTGCCAGCAGCTCTGGACGGGTCGGGCTGAACACCATATATTTT.